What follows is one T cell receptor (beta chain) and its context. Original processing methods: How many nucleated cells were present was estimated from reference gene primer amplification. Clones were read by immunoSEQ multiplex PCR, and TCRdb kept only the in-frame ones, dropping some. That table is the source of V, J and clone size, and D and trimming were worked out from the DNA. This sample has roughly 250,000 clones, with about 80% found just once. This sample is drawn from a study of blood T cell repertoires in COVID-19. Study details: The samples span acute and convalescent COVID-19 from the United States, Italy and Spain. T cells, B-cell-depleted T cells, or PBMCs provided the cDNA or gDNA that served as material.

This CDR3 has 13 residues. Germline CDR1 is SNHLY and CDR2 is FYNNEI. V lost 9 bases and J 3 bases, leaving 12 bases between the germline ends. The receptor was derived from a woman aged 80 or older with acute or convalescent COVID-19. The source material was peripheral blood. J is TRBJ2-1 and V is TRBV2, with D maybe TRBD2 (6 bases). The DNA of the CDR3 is TGTGCCAGACGACTAGGCCGCTACAATGAGCAGTTCTTC. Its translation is CARRLGRYNEQFF.